One sample yielded the 26 T cell receptor beta chains listed below, sequenced in a study of T cells in Graves' hyperthyroidism and ophthalmopathy. There were TCR beta CDR3 regions amplified from RNA transcripts. A set of HTBI primers served as the primers for a first-round RT-PCR of the TCR CDR3. From the multiplex PCR reads, TCRdb called clonotypes with MiXCR, one entry per CDR3 protein. The table includes more than 350,000 distinct CDR3 sequences, approximately 15% detected once. Sequencing was performed on blood. The receptors derive from a woman in her 30s with Graves' ophthalmopathy.

This clonotype has a handful of counts. The chain recombines TRBV9 with TRBJ2-3, with 8 bases lining up with TRBD1. The ends lost 4 bases at V and 0 bases at J; junction bases unmatched: 1. The germline V gene encodes CDR1 SGDLS and CDR2 YYNGEE. This CDR3 region has 14 residues. CDR3 residues: CASSRDRSTDTQYF. The CDR3 bases are TGTGCCAGCAGCCGGGACAGGAGCACAGATACGCAGTATTTT. Complete variable domain (other parts from reference TRBV9 and TRBJ2-3): DSGVTQTPKHLITATGQRVTLRCSPRSGDLSVYWYQQSLDQGLQFLIQYYNGEERAKGNILERFSAQQFPDLHSELNLSSLELGDSALYFCASSRDRSTDTQYFGPGTRLTVL.

At least ten counts were recorded for this clonotype. V is TRBV11-3 and J is TRBJ2-3, with unresolved D. The V and J ends lost 0 bases and 2 bases respectively, with 3 bases between them. The CDR3 has 13 residues. Germline assignment: CDR1 SGHNT and CDR2 YENEEA. CDR3 residues: CASSLESTDTQYF. CDR3 in DNA: TGTGCCAGCAGCTTAGAGTCCACAGATACGCAGTATTTT. Drawing the rest from reference TRBV11-3 and TRBJ2-3, the complete variable domain is EAGVVQSPRYKIIEKKQPVAFWCNPISGHNTLYWYLQNLGQGPELLIRYENEEAVDDSQLPKDRFSAERLKGVDSTLKIQPAELGDSAVYLCASSLESTDTQYFGPGTRLTVL.

This clonotype was seen ten or more times. The J gene is TRBJ2-1, the V gene TRBV28, with TRBD1 identical over 12 bases. The CDR3 has 22 residues. The V gene end was trimmed by 6 bases and the J gene end by 3 bases; junction bases not matched to a gene: 24. Germline assignment: CDR1 MDHEN and CDR2 SYDVKM. The CDR3, as DNA: TGTGCCAGCAGCCCAAATCCGGGACAGGGGGCCCCCTGGACCCTAAACTACAATGAGCAGTTCTTC. Translation: CASSPNPGQGAPWTLNYNEQFF.

At least ten counts were recorded for this clonotype. The V call is TRBV28, the J call TRBJ2-5; 9 bases are a match to TRBD2. The germline CDR1 and CDR2 sequences are MDHEN and SYDVKM. V gave up 8 bases and J gave up 2 bases; unmatched junction bases: 6. The CDR3 consists of 14 residues. The CDR3 DNA is TGTGCCAGCCGGAGCGGGGGGCAGCAAGAGACCCAGTACTTC. Translation gives CASRSGGQQETQYF.

This clonotype was detected many times. The chain carries TRBV11-1 and TRBJ2-7; weak D call: TRBD1 (5 bases). The CDR3 contains 15 residues. The V gene's germline CDR1 is SGHAT and CDR2 FQDESV (reference sequence). Trimming left V 4 bases short and J 0 bases short, with 13 bases between. In DNA, the CDR3 is TGTGCCAGCAGCTCAGAGACAGTTAGCTCCTACGAGCAGTACTTC. As protein: CASSSETVSSYEQYF.

The gene calls are TRBV28 and TRBJ2-7; 7 nucleotides match TRBD1. V trimming: 3 bases; J trimming: 0 bases; junction bases outside the gene matches: 5. This CDR3 contains 15 residues. CDR1 and CDR2 (germline): MDHEN, SYDVKM. The CDR3 DNA reads TGTGCCAGCAGTTTGCCGGGACAGAGCTCCTACGAGCAGTACTTC. The encoded protein is CASSLPGQSSYEQYF. Full variable domain (outside the CDR3, taken from reference TRBV28 and TRBJ2-7): DVKVTQSSRYLVKRTGEKVFLECVQDMDHENMFWYRQDPGLGLRLIYFSYDVKMKEKGDIPEGYSVSREKKERFSLILESASTNQTSMYLCASSLPGQSSYEQYFGPGTRLTVT.

This clonotype was detected ten times or more. The rearrangement links TRBV28 to TRBJ2-1; 9 bases match TRBD2. The trim removed 10 bases at V and 4 bases at J, leaving 5 bases unmatched. Germline V gene lookup returns CDR1 MDHEN and CDR2 SYDVKM. The CDR3 contains 13 residues. The CDR3 bases are TGTGCCATCGGGACTAGCAGGTACAATGAGCAGTTCTTC. Amino acid sequence: CAIGTSRYNEQFF. Together with reference TRBV28 and TRBJ2-1, the CDR3 gives the full variable domain: DVKVTQSSRYLVKRTGEKVFLECVQDMDHENMFWYRQDPGLGLRLIYFSYDVKMKEKGDIPEGYSVSREKKERFSLILESASTNQTSMYLCAIGTSRYNEQFFGPGTRLTVL.

The CDR3 is CASMETDHNEQFF. CDR3 DNA sequence: TGTGCCAGCATGGAAACAGATCACAATGAGCAGTTCTTC. The gene calls are TRBV7-6 and TRBJ2-1; unclear D gene. This CDR3 region has 13 residues. In germline, CDR1 is SGHVS, CDR2 FNYEAQ. Trimming took off 7 bases at V and 5 bases at J, with 12 bases between the two ends.

This clonotype was seen repeatedly, ten times or more. The rearrangement uses TRBV2 and TRBJ1-1; tentatively, D is TRBD1 (5 bases). Trimming cost V 4 bases and J 3 bases, with 21 bases left between them. Germline V lookup: CDR1 SNHLY, CDR2 FYNNEI. This CDR3 has 17 amino acids. This CDR3 is CASSGGRTGERDTEAFF. CDR3 bases: TGTGCCAGCAGTGGGGGCCGAACGGGTGAACGAGACACTGAAGCTTTCTTT.

This clonotype was picked up a small number of times. The V call is TRBV5-6, the J call TRBJ2-2; either TRBD1 or TRBD2 may fit D (5 bases each). Trimming left V 4 bases short and J 7 bases short, with 17 bases between. Germline-derived CDR1 and CDR2 are SGHDT and YYEEEE. The CDR3 length is 15 residues. The CDR3 loop reads CASSPGPRVRGELFF. DNA for the CDR3: TGTGCCAGCAGCCCGGGACCCCGGGTACGCGGGGAGCTGTTTTTT.

This clonotype showed up many times. CDR3 in amino acids: CASSPGTSGGTGELFF. In nucleotides, the CDR3 is TGTGCCAGCAGTCCTGGGACTAGCGGGGGGACCGGGGAGCTGTTTTTT. The rearrangement uses TRBV12-3 or TRBV12-4 and TRBJ2-2; 15 bases are a match to TRBD2. The CDR3 spans 16 residues. J was trimmed by 5 bases and V by 5 bases; bases with no gene match: 3.

This clonotype was observed at least ten times. The rearrangement links TRBV3-1 to TRBJ1-1; 7 bases match TRBD1. The V and J ends lost 1 base and 6 bases, in that order; junction bases with no gene match: 8. The CDR3 sequence is 15 residues long. CDR1 is LGHDT, CDR2 YNNKEL, per germline (reference sequence). The chain's CDR3 is CASSQGAGGGSEAFF. In nucleotides, the CDR3 is TGTGCCAGCAGCCAAGGGGCAGGAGGGGGCTCTGAAGCTTTCTTT.

This clonotype was seen many times. The chain is built from TRBV6-1 and TRBJ2-7; 11 bases agree with TRBD2. The junction had 5 bases not matched to a gene; V was cut back by 11 bases and J by 2 bases. The CDR3 runs 13 residues. The germline CDR1 and CDR2 sequences are MNHNS and SASEGT. CDR3 amino acids: CAALAGVPYEQYF. CDR3 coding DNA: TGTGCCGCACTAGCGGGGGTCCCCTACGAGCAGTACTTC.

This clonotype was counted many times. V and J are TRBV20-1 and TRBJ1-5; possible D gene TRBD1, 5 bases. This CDR3 has 14 amino acids. Trimming pared 5 bases from V and 4 bases from J, leaving 15 bases between. Germline-derived CDR1 and CDR2 are DFQATT and SNEGSKA (reference sequence). CDR3 in amino acids: CSAPRSGLNQPQHF. DNA of the CDR3: TGCAGTGCTCCTCGCTCGGGGCTTAATCAGCCCCAGCATTTT.

This clonotype has a count of ten or more. The genes are TRBV11-2 and TRBJ2-3, with 11 bases lining up with TRBD2. V shed 1 base, J shed 6 bases, and the junction held 6 bases outside the gene matches. The germline V gene encodes CDR1 SGHAT and CDR2 FQNNGV. The CDR3 runs 16 residues. CDR3 in amino acids: CASSLGVAGGPDTQYF. CDR3 bases: TGTGCCAGCAGCTTAGGGGTAGCGGGGGGGCCGGATACGCAGTATTTT.

This clonotype has a count of ten or more. This chain links TRBV28 with TRBJ1-2; D not resolved. Germline CDR1 is MDHEN and CDR2 is SYDVKM. The CDR3 is made up of 12 amino acids. V was shortened by 3 bases and J by 6 bases, with 8 bases between the two germline ends. CDR3 sequence (DNA): TGTGCCAGCAGTTTTTCGTTCGATGGCTACACCTTC. Translation gives CASSFSFDGYTF.

This clonotype was recorded many times. The V call is TRBV7-2, the J call TRBJ2-7, with D possibly TRBD2 on 6 matching bases. The germline gives CDR1 SGHTA, CDR2 FQGNSA. Trimming removed 1 base from V and 4 bases from J, with 23 bases in between. This CDR3 has 18 amino acids. In DNA, the CDR3 is TGTGCCAGCAGCTTAGAGGTAGGAGGGCCTAGGTATCGGTACGAGCAGTACTTC. Translated: CASSLEVGGPRYRYEQYF. Supplemented by reference TRBV7-2 and TRBJ2-7, the full variable domain reads GAGVSQSPSNKVTEKGKDVELRCDPISGHTALYWYRQSLGQGLEFLIYFQGNSAPDKSGLPSDRFSAERTGGSVSTLTIQRTQQEDSAVYLCASSLEVGGPRYRYEQYFGPGTRLTVT.

This clonotype was counted at least ten times. V is TRBV24-1 and J is TRBJ1-2; 7 nucleotides line up with TRBD1. CDR3 length equals 14 residues. Germline CDR1 and CDR2: KGHDR and SFDVKD. After removal of 4 bases from V and 6 bases from J, the junction contained 7 bases not matched to a gene. As DNA, the CDR3 is TGTGCCACCAGTGACTACGACAGGGATCATGGCTACACCTTC. Its translation: CATSDYDRDHGYTF.

This clonotype was seen many times. The rearrangement links TRBV7-9 to TRBJ1-2; possible D gene TRBD1, 6 bases. The V and J ends lost 4 bases and 3 bases respectively, with 6 bases between them. Germline V gene lookup returns CDR1 SEHNR and CDR2 FQNEAQ (reference sequence). The CDR3 sequence is 12 residues long. The chain's CDR3 is CASSSGDYGYTF. DNA for the CDR3: TGTGCCAGCAGCTCAGGGGACTATGGCTACACCTTC.

A word on this clonotype: The junction does not match germline at one end; this may be a read error. The V and J genes are TRBV7-2 and TRBJ1-5; D uncertain. The CDR3 is 15 amino acids. The germline V gene has CDR1 SGHTA and CDR2 FQGNSA. CDR3 sequence (DNA): TGTGCCAGCAGCTTAGATAGCCACAACAATCAGTCCCAGCACTTT. The encoded protein is CASSLDSHNNQSQHF.

This clonotype was counted ten times or more. J is TRBJ2-3 and V is TRBV12-3 or TRBV12-4; tentative D call: TRBD2 (7 bases). The CDR3 length is 14 residues. The V gene lost 4 bases and the J gene lost 4 bases, with 12 bases spanning the gap. CDR3 sequence reads: CASSSRGASDTQYF. The CDR3 region has the DNA TGTGCCAGCAGTTCCCGGGGGGCCTCAGATACGCAGTATTTT.

This clonotype was counted ten times or more. The chain combines TRBV3-1 with TRBJ2-5; 9 bases align to TRBD2. V gave up 3 bases and J gave up 4 bases; unmatched junction bases: 6. There are 15 residues in the CDR3. Looked up from germline, CDR1 is LGHDT and CDR2 is YNNKEL (reference sequence). The CDR3 nucleotides read TGTGCCAGCAGCCATAGGCTAGCGGGGACAGAGACCCAGTACTTC. Translating it yields CASSHRLAGTETQYF.

V is TRBV9 and J is TRBJ2-1, with D tentatively TRBD2 (9 bases). The ends were cut back, 4 bases at V and 8 bases at J, with 19 bases in the middle. CDR1 is SGDLS, CDR2 YYNGEE, per germline. The CDR3 runs to 15 residues. CDR3 amino acids: CASSSGGGGADEQFF. The DNA for the CDR3 is TGTGCCAGCAGCTCAGGGGGCGGGGGGGCCGATGAGCAGTTCTTC.

This clonotype was seen at least ten times. The V and J genes are TRBV20-1 and TRBJ1-2; D call uncertain. Germline V gene sequence: CDR1 DFQATT, CDR2 SNEGSKA (reference sequence). V shed 6 bases and J shed 3 bases, with 14 bases lying between them. This CDR3 spans 13 amino acids. As DNA, the CDR3 is TGCAGTGCCCCAGGACTTATTCACTATGGCTACACCTTC. Protein: CSAPGLIHYGYTF.

This clonotype has a count of ten or more. V gene TRBV7-2 combines with J gene TRBJ1-5; no definite D call. In germline, CDR1 is SGHTA, CDR2 FQGNSA. V dropped 1 base and J dropped 7 bases, with 11 bases sitting between them. This CDR3 is 14 amino acids long. The CDR3 region is CASSLGERTQPQHF. CDR3 nucleotide sequence: TGTGCCAGCAGCTTAGGCGAGCGGACCCAGCCCCAGCATTTT.

The gene calls are TRBV12-3 or TRBV12-4 and TRBJ2-7; 10 nucleotides line up with TRBD1. The CDR3 runs 15 residues. The V and J ends lost 6 bases and 4 bases, in that order; junction bases with no gene match: 9. In nucleotides, the CDR3 is TGTGCCAGCAGCTACAGAGGACAGGGGGAATACGAGCAGTACTTC. It encodes CASSYRGQGEYEQYF.